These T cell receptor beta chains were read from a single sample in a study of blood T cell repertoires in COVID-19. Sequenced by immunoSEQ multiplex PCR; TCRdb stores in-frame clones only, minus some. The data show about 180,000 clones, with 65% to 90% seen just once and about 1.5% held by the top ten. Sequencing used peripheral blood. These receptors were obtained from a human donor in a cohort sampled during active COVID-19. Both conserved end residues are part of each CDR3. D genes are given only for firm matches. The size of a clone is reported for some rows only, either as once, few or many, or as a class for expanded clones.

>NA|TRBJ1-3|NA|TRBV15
CATSIRGFLGNTIYF
TGTGCCACCAGTATCAGGGGTTTCCTCGGAAACACCATATATTTT
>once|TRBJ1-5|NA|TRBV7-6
CASSPGDIFWHF
TGTGCCAGCAGCCCTGGGGACATTTTTTGGCATTTT
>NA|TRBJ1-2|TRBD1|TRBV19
CASSIEPPGGHYGYTF
TGTGCCAGTAGTATAGAACCCCCAGGGGGCCACTATGGCTACACCTTC
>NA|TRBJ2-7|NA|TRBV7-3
CASSLTGQSDYEQYF
TGTGCCAGCAGCTTAACTGGGCAGTCCGACTACGAGCAGTACTTC
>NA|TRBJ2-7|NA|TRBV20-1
CSASLDRGYYEQYF
TGCAGTGCCAGTCTGGACAGAGGATACTACGAGCAGTACTTC
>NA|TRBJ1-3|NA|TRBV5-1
CASSLDPASPGNTIYF
TGCGCCAGCAGCTTGGATCCGGCTAGTCCTGGAAACACCATATATTTT
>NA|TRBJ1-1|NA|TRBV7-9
CASSFSQMNTEAFF
TGTGCCAGCAGCTTTAGCCAAATGAACACTGAAGCTTTCTTT
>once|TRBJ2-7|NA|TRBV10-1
CASSEYRAPYEQYF
TGCGCCAGCAGTGAGTACAGGGCACCCTACGAGCAGTACTTC
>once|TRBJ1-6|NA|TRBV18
CASSPRQAAPLHF
TGTGCCAGCTCACCCCGCCAGGCTGCACCCCTCCACTTT
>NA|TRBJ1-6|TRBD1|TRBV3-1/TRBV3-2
CASSQYYDRVSDSPLHF
TGTGCCAGCAGCCAGTACTACGACAGGGTAAGTGATTCACCCCTCCACTTT
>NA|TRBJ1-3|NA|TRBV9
CASSEPGDTGNTIYF
TGTGCCAGCAGCGAGCCCGGGGATACTGGAAACACCATATATTTT
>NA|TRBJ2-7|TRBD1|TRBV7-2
CASSSRGQGGYEQYF
TGTGCCAGCAGCTCCCGGGGACAGGGGGGCTACGAGCAGTACTTC
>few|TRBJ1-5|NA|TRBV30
CAWSPPEGANVRQPQHF
TGTGCCTGGAGTCCACCGGAAGGGGCGAATGTTAGGCAGCCCCAGCATTTT
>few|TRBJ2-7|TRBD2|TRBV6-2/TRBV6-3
CASSPFSGSGYEQYF
TGTGCCAGCAGTCCCTTTAGCGGGAGCGGCTACGAGCAGTACTTC
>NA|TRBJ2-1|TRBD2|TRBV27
CASSPRGYSGRALGNNEQFF
TGTGCCAGCAGTCCTCGGGGGTATAGCGGGAGGGCATTAGGGAATAATGAGCAGTTCTTC
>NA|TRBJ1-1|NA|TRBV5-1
CASSYGQPAINTEAFF
TGCGCCAGCAGCTACGGACAGCCCGCGATCAACACTGAAGCTTTCTTT
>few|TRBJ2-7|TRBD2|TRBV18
CASSPSGGGEQYF
TGTGCCAGCTCACCATCGGGAGGGGGGGAGCAGTACTTC
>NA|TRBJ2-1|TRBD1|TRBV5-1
CASSLGQGAYNEQFF
TGCGCCAGCAGCTTGGGGCAGGGGGCCTACAATGAGCAGTTCTTC
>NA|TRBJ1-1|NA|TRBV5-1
CASSLGAGDTEAFF
TGCGCCAGCAGCTTGGGGGCGGGGGACACTGAAGCTTTCTTT
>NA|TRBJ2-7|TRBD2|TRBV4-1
CASSQDPGRESYEQYF
TGCGCCAGCAGCCAAGACCCGGGGAGGGAATCCTACGAGCAGTACTTC
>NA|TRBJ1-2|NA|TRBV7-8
CASSPAGERFYTF
TGTGCCAGCAGCCCCGCCGGGGAGCGCTTCTACACCTTC
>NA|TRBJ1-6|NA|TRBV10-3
CAIRPTSGNGSPLHF
TGTGCCATCAGACCTACATCCGGGAATGGCTCACCCCTCCACTTT
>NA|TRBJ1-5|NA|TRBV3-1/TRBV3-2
CASSQAGAKSNQPQHF
TGTGCCAGCAGCCAAGCCGGAGCTAAGAGCAATCAGCCCCAGCATTTT
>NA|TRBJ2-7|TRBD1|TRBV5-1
CASSLGTANSYEQYF
TGCGCCAGCAGCCTCGGGACAGCGAACTCCTACGAGCAGTACTTC
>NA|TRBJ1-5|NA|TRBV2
CASSQTTGGNQPQHF
TGTGCCAGCAGCCAGACAACCGGGGGTAATCAGCCCCAGCATTTT
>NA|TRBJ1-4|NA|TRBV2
CASREASTNEKLFF
TGTGCCAGCAGGGAGGCCTCAACTAATGAAAAACTGTTTTTT
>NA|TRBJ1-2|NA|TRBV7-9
CATGNDYGYTF
TGTGCCACCGGTAACGACTATGGCTACACCTTC
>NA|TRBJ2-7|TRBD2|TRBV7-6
CASSLEGVGRGGREQYF
TGTGCCAGCAGCTTAGAAGGCGTAGGGCGGGGGGGGCGCGAGCAGTACTTC
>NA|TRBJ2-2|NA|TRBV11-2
CASSSTVSNTGELFF
TGTGCCAGCAGCTCGACAGTCTCGAACACCGGGGAGCTGTTTTTT
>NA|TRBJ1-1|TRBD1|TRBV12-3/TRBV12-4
CASSLTGFTEAFF
TGTGCCAGCAGTTTGACAGGGTTCACTGAAGCTTTCTTT
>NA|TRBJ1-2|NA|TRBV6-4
CASSDSGRPYGYTF
TGTGCCAGCAGTGACTCGGGCAGACCCTATGGCTACACCTTC
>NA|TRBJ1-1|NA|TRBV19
CASTLTANTEAFF
TGTGCCAGTACCTTGACAGCGAACACTGAAGCTTTCTTT
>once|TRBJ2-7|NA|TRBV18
CASSLRQETYEQYF
TGTGCCAGCTCACTCCGACAGGAAACCTACGAGCAGTACTTC
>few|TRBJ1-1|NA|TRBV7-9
CASSKEEQGPFF
TGTGCCAGCAGTAAGGAGGAACAGGGTCCCTTCTTT
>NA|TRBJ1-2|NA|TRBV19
CASSLYVVMQVNYGYTF
TGTGCCAGTAGTCTCTACGTTGTGATGCAGGTGAACTATGGCTACACCTTC
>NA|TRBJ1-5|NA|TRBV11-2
CASSLTGVSNQPQHF
TGTGCCAGCAGCTTGACAGGAGTTAGCAATCAGCCCCAGCATTTT
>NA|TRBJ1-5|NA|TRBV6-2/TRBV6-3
CASSFRVSNQPQHF
TGTGCCAGCAGTTTCAGGGTATCAAATCAGCCCCAGCATTTT
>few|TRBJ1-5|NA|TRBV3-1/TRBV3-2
CASSQAGSQPQHF
TGTGCCAGCAGCCAAGCGGGGAGTCAGCCCCAGCATTTT
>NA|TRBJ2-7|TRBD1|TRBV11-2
CASSTDRGRSYEQYF
TGTGCCAGCAGCACGGACAGGGGGAGGTCCTACGAGCAGTACTTC
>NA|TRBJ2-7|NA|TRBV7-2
CASSFNRQDYEQYF
TGTGCCAGCAGCTTTAATAGACAGGACTACGAGCAGTACTTC
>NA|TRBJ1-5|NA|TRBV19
CASSTQTFSNQPQHF
TGTGCCAGTAGTACTCAGACATTTAGCAATCAGCCCCAGCATTTT
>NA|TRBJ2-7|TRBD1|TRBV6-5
CASRDRVLSYEQYF
TGTGCCAGCAGGGACAGGGTCCTCTCCTACGAGCAGTACTTC
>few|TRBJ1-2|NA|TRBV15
CATSRDGYGYTF
TGTGCCACCAGCAGAGACGGCTATGGCTACACCTTC
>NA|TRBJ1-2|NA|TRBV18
CASSQGLSNYGYTF
TGTGCCAGCTCCCAGGGTCTCTCTAACTATGGCTACACCTTC
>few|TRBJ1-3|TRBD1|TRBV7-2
CASSFQGGSGNTIYF
TGTGCCAGCAGCTTTCAGGGGGGCTCTGGAAACACCATATATTTT
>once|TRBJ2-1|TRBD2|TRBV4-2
CASSPGTSGVTYNEQFF
TGTGCCAGCAGCCCAGGGACTAGCGGGGTCACCTACAATGAGCAGTTCTTC
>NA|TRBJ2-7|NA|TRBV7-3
CASSLREGPPYEQYF
TGTGCCAGCAGCTTAAGAGAGGGTCCTCCCTACGAGCAGTACTTC
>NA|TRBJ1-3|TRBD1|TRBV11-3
CASSLEAGGGNTIYF
TGTGCCAGCAGCTTAGAGGCAGGGGGTGGAAACACCATATATTTT
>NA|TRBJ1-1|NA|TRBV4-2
CASSQDIQGPEAFF
TGTGCCAGCAGCCAAGATATACAGGGACCAGAAGCTTTCTTT
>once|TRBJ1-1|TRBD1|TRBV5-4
CASSRQGTMNTEAFF
TGTGCCAGCAGCCGACAGGGGACCATGAACACTGAAGCTTTCTTT
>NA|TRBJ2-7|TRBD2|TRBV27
CASSLPPVGGRSYEQYF
TGTGCCAGCAGTTTACCCCCCGTTGGCGGGAGATCTTACGAGCAGTACTTC
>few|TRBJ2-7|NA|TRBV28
CASTGHPYEQYF
TGTGCCAGCACGGGACACCCCTACGAGCAGTACTTC
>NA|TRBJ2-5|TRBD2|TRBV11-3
CASSLGLASETQYF
TGTGCCAGCAGCTTAGGACTAGCGTCGGAGACCCAGTACTTC
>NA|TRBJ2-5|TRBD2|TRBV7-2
CASSLVRGLGQSSRETQYF
TGTGCCAGCAGCTTAGTCCGGGGACTAGGGCAATCTAGTCGGGAGACCCAGTACTTC